This T cell receptor (beta chain) was identified during a study of CD8 T cell repertoires and HIV-1 epitope variants. Data came from immunoSEQ multiplex PCR; TCRdb stores just in-frame clones and leaves some out. The sample contains almost 6,000 clones, roughly 70% of which appear only once. V was cut by 2 bases and J by 5 bases, with 9 bases left in between. The length of the CDR3 is 13 residues. Germline CDR1 is MDHEN and CDR2 is SYDVKM. The sample holds a few counts of this clone. Its target is not known. The sample taken for sequencing was cultured CD8+ T cells derived from PBMCs. This clonotype was sampled from a male donor with HIV. The chain has TRBV28 and TRBJ1-1; tentative D call: TRBD1 (5 bases). The chain's CDR3 is CASSLQGNTEAFF. Here the CDR3 DNA reads TGTGCCAGCAGTTTACAGGGAAATACTGAAGCTTTCTTT.